Below, 5 T cell receptor beta chains from the same sample are listed, as sequenced in a study of somatic mutations in cytotoxic T cells in rheumatoid arthritis. TCRdb's table, derived via immunoSEQ multiplex PCR, lists solely in-frame clones and lacks some. The sample yields about 23,000 clones, 78% seen once. The sequenced material came from CD8+ T cells sorted from blood. The receptor set was obtained from an adult with rheumatoid arthritis.

This clone was seen only a few times. CDR3 in DNA: TGTGCCAGCAGCTACAGGGTGGCCACTGAAGCTTTCTTT. Its translation: CASSYRVATEAFF. This sequence joins TRBV11-2 and TRBJ1-1, with D perhaps matching TRBD1 (6 bases). The CDR3 is 13 residues long. Trimming took off 4 bases at V and 4 bases at J, with 10 bases between the two ends. Germline V gene sequence: CDR1 SGHAT, CDR2 FQNNGV.

This clone has just one count. This chain uses TRBV6-6 with TRBJ2-7, with D perhaps given as TRBD1 or TRBD2 (6 bases each). The V end lost 3 bases, the J end lost 4 bases, and 16 bases lay between the germline ends. The CDR3 runs 15 residues. Germline V gives CDR1 MNHNY, CDR2 SVGAGI (reference sequence). The DNA of the CDR3 is TGTGCCAGCAGTTATTTTCGGGGGCGCGGGTACGAGCAGTACTTC. Translated: CASSYFRGRGYEQYF.

This chain links TRBV7-9 with TRBJ1-4; D uncertain. Trimming pared 5 bases from V and 4 bases from J, leaving 14 bases between. This CDR3 region has 15 residues. Germline V CDR1 and CDR2: SEHNR, FQNEAQ (reference sequence). The CDR3 bases are TGTGCCAGCAGCCCCCCCACGGACGGTAATGAAAAACTGTTTTTT. This translates into CASSPPTDGNEKLFF.

CDR3 residues: CASSHNTGELFF. Here the CDR3 DNA reads TGTGCCAGCAGTCACAACACCGGGGAGCTGTTTTTT. The rearrangement uses TRBV6-6 and TRBJ2-2; D is uncertain. Germline CDR1 and CDR2: MNHNY and SVGAGI (reference sequence). The CDR3 is 12 residues long. The ends were cut back, 5 bases at V and 2 bases at J, with 3 bases in the middle.

The chain has TRBV6-1 and TRBJ1-1; unclear D gene. V was shortened by 8 bases and J by 6 bases, with 13 bases between the two germline ends. Germline V CDR1 and CDR2: MNHNS, SASEGT. This CDR3 is built from 12 residues. Written as DNA, the CDR3 is TGTGCCAGCCCGTCACTAAATCCTGAAGCTTTCTTT. Protein sequence: CASPSLNPEAFF.